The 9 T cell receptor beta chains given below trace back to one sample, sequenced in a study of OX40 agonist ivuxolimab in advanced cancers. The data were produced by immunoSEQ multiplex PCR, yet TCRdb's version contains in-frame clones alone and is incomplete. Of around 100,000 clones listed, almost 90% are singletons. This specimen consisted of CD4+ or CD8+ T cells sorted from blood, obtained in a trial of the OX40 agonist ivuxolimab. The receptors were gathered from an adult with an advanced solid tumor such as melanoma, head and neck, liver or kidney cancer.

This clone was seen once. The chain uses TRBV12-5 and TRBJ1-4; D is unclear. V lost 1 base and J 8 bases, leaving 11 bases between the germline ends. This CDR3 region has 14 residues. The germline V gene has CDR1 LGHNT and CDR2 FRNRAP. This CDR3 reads CASGLGEVEEKLFF. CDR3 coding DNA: TGTGCTAGTGGTTTGGGGGAGGTCGAGGAAAAACTGTTTTTT.

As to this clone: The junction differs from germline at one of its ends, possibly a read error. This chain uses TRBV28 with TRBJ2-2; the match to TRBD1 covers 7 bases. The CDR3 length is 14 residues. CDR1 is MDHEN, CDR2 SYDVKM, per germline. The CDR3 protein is CAGRQGRDTGELFF. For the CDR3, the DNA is TGTGCCGGCAGACAGGGTAGAGACACCGGGGAGCTGTTTTTT.

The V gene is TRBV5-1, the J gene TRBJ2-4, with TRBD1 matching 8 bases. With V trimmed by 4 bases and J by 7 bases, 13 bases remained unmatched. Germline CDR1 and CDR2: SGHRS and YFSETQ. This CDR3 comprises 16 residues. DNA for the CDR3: TGCGCCAGCAGCCCAATAGGCGGACAGGGCCATAACATTCAGTACTTC. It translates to CASSPIGGQGHNIQYF.

DNA for the CDR3: TGTGCCACCAGCAGAATCTCCGGGACAGGAGCCTACGAGCAGTACTTC. It encodes CATSRISGTGAYEQYF. The chain carries TRBV15 and TRBJ2-7; 8 bases agree with TRBD1. Germline V gives CDR1 LNHNV, CDR2 YYDKDF (reference sequence). The CDR3 loop spans 16 amino acids. V lost 2 bases, J lost 2 bases, and 8 bases stayed unmatched.

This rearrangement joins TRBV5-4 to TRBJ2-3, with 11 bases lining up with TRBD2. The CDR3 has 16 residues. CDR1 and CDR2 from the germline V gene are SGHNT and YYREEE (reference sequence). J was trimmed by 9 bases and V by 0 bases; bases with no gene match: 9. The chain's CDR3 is CASSLDVGSGGVTQYF. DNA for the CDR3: TGTGCCAGCAGCTTGGACGTGGGTAGCGGGGGGGTGACGCAGTATTTT.

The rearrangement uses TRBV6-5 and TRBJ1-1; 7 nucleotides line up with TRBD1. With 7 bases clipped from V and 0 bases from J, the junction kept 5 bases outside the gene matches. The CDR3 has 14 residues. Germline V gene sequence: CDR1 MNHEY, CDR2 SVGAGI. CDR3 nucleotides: TGTGCCAGCACCCTCGACAGGGTGAACACTGAAGCTTTCTTT. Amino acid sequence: CASTLDRVNTEAFF.

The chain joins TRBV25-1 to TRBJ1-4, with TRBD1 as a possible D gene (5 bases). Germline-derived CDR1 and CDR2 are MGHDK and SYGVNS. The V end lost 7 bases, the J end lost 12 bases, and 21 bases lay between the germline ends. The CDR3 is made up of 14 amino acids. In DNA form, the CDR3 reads TGTGCCAGCACTCAAAACAGCCCCGGGGGGGAACTGTTTTTT. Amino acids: CASTQNSPGGELFF.

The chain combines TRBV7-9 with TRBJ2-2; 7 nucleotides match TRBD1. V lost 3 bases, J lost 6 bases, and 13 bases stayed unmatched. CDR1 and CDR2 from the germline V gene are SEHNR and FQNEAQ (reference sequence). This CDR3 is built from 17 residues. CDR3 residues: CASSLPPGQKGPGELFF. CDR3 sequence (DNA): TGTGCCAGCAGCTTGCCCCCGGGACAGAAGGGACCCGGGGAGCTGTTTTTT. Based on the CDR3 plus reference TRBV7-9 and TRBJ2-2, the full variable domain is DTGVSQNPRHKITKRGQNVTFRCDPISEHNRLYWYRQTLGQGPEFLTYFQNEAQLEKSRLLSDRFSAERPKGSFSTLEIQRTEQGDSAMYLCASSLPPGQKGPGELFFGEGSRLTVL.

CDR3: CASSYSRFQGQETQYF. The CDR3 DNA is TGTGCCAGCAGTTACTCAAGGTTTCAGGGGCAAGAGACCCAGTACTTC. The J gene is TRBJ2-5, the V gene TRBV6-5; tentative D call: TRBD1 (6 bases). The V gene lost 0 bases and the J gene lost 2 bases, with 13 bases spanning the gap. The CDR3 sequence is 16 residues long. The germline gives CDR1 MNHEY, CDR2 SVGAGI.